One T cell receptor beta chain is described in this entry. Clones were sequenced by immunoSEQ multiplex PCR, and TCRdb holds only the in-frame ones, with some missing. Of 63,000 or so clones listed, around 83% are singletons. This sample is part of a study of blood T cell repertoires in COVID-19. The V and J ends lost 1 base and 6 bases respectively, with 18 bases between them. Germline lookup yields CDR1 MGHRA and CDR2 YSYEKL. This CDR3 is built from 17 residues. The clonotype originates from a man aged 65 to 85 with active COVID-19. Sequencing was performed on peripheral blood. The gene calls are TRBV4-1 and TRBJ2-2, with D possibly being TRBD1 (5 bases). CDR3: CASSQGAGKSFAGELFF. The CDR3 DNA reads TGCGCCAGCAGCCAAGGGGCAGGGAAAAGTTTCGCCGGGGAGCTGTTTTTT.